This TCR beta chain was obtained from a study of T cells in Graves' hyperthyroidism and ophthalmopathy. Study-wide findings and caveats: The model anticipated ophthalmopathy a median around six months pre-onset. Blood also contained most expanded thyroid clonotypes above 0.001.

RNA transcripts were the template for amplifying TCR beta CDR3 regions. A set of HTBI primers served as the primers for a first-round RT-PCR of the TCR CDR3. TCRdb re-called the multiplex PCR reads with MiXCR, one entry per CDR3 protein. Altogether roughly 100,000 distinct CDR3 sequences are present, roughly 40% being singletons, with the ten largest covering around 9.6%. This clonotype was seen repeatedly, ten times or more. The antigen remains unidentified. This CDR3 has 13 residues. Trimming left V 3 bases short and J 1 base short, with 7 bases between. Germline-derived CDR1 and CDR2 are LNHDA and SQIVND (reference sequence). Patients were excluded for uncontrolled infection, other autoimmune disease, pregnancy or lactation.

The source material was peripheral blood or thyroid tissue (not recorded which). The sequence came from a woman aged 25 to 39 with Graves' hyperthyroidism. This chain uses TRBV19 with TRBJ2-7; D is unresolved. CDR3 nucleotides: TGTGCCAGTAGTATCTGGTTATCCTACGAGCAGTACTTC. This encodes CASSIWLSYEQYF.